One and the same sample provided the 25 T cell receptor beta chains below, sequenced in a study of shared clonotypes between healthy human individuals. Sequenced by immunoSEQ multiplex PCR; TCRdb stores in-frame clones only, minus some. The sample records around 2.5 million clones, approximately 93% being singletons. The sample was naive CD4+ T cells from PBMCs. Stated subset: CD45RA+ positively selected. All receptors come from a man between 18 and 35 years old in good health. Some clones in this sample may be carry-over from other donors' samples.

This clone appeared once. The genes are TRBV28 and TRBJ2-5; D uncertain. The CDR3 has 13 amino acids. The V end was cut by 2 bases, the J end by 5 bases, with 9 bases between. Germline loops: CDR1 MDHEN, CDR2 SYDVKM. The CDR3: CASSLEGLETQYF. The CDR3 nucleotides read TGTGCCAGCAGTTTAGAAGGGTTGGAGACCCAGTACTTC.

CDR3 coding DNA: TGTGCCAGCATAACGGGGGGGTCCAAAAACATTCAGTACTTC. Translation gives CASITGGSKNIQYF. The chain couples TRBV28 to TRBJ2-4; 8 bases fit TRBD2. V lost 7 bases to trimming and J lost 2 bases; unmatched junction nucleotides: 4. Per germline, CDR1 MDHEN and CDR2 SYDVKM. The CDR3 spans 14 residues.

V usage is TRBV6-1 and J usage is TRBJ1-3, with D unclear. The CDR3 runs to 12 residues. Between the trimmed V and J ends, which lost 7 bases and 2 bases, there was a span of 6 bases. The germline V gene has CDR1 MNHNS and CDR2 SASEGT. CDR3 nucleotide sequence: TGTGCCAGCATCAATCCTGGAAACACCATATATTTT. Its translation: CASINPGNTIYF.

This chain uses TRBV30 with TRBJ1-1; tentative D call: TRBD1 (5 bases). Germline loops: CDR1 GTSNPN, CDR2 SVGIG (reference sequence). V lost 5 bases and J 2 bases, leaving 12 bases between the germline ends. The CDR3 sequence is 13 residues long. The CDR3 DNA sequence: TGTGCCTGGGGGACGGAAGATAACACTGAAGCTTTCTTT. Protein product: CAWGTEDNTEAFF.

DNA of the CDR3: TGCGCCAGCAGCTTGGCCACGGCGGAGAATGAGCAGTTCTTC. Residues: CASSLATAENEQFF. The chain has TRBV5-1 and TRBJ2-1, with D uncertain. The CDR3 totals 14 residues. Germline CDR1 SGHRS, CDR2 YFSETQ. Between the trimmed V and J ends, which lost 0 bases and 7 bases, there was a span of 11 bases.

On this clone itself: The sample holds other DNA sequences that translate to the same CDR3. The V gene is TRBV7-9, the J gene TRBJ2-1; 13 positions match TRBD2. CDR1 is SEHNR, CDR2 FQNEAQ, per germline (reference sequence). With V trimmed by 5 bases and J by 8 bases, 6 bases remained unmatched. CDR3 size: 15 residues. CDR3 sequence: CASSLGTSGIDEQFF. The CDR3 DNA is TGTGCCAGCAGCCTCGGGACTAGCGGGATCGATGAGCAGTTCTTC.

The V gene is TRBV6-5, the J gene TRBJ1-1; D may be TRBD1 (5 bases). The V and J ends lost 7 bases and 5 bases respectively, with 17 bases between them. Germline V gene lookup returns CDR1 MNHEY and CDR2 SVGAGI. The CDR3 runs 14 residues. The CDR3 coding sequence is TGTGCCAGCACCGACAGACGATGGGGGACTGAAGCTTTCTTT. Protein product: CASTDRRWGTEAFF.

V and J are TRBV7-9 and TRBJ2-1, with D tentatively TRBD1 (6 bases). Per germline, CDR1 SEHNR and CDR2 FQNEAQ (reference sequence). The CDR3 contains 16 residues. Trimming shortened V by 2 bases and J by 3 bases, and 14 bases separated the two germline ends. CDR3 amino acids: CASSLTPQGYYNEQFF. The CDR3 nucleotides read TGTGCCAGCAGCTTAACCCCACAGGGCTACTACAATGAGCAGTTCTTC.

This chain connects TRBV29-1 to TRBJ2-3, with D hard to call. CDR3 length: 13 amino acids. V lost 7 bases and J lost 2, with 13 bases in between. Germline CDR1 reads SQVTM; CDR2 reads ANQGSEA. CDR3 sequence (DNA): TGCAGCGCCGCATGGCAGATCACAGATACGCAGTATTTT. Translation: CSAAWQITDTQYF.

The rearrangement joins TRBV15 to TRBJ1-4; possible D gene TRBD1, 6 bases. The CDR3 length is 15 residues. The germline V gene has CDR1 LNHNV and CDR2 YYDKDF (reference sequence). V was trimmed by 3 bases and J by 4 bases, leaving 12 bases between them. CDR3 DNA sequence: TGTGCCACCAGCAGTAGGACAGTCCGTAATGAAAAACTGTTTTTT. Its translation is CATSSRTVRNEKLFF.

The chain links TRBV28 to TRBJ1-3, with D unclear. The germline gives CDR1 MDHEN, CDR2 SYDVKM. The CDR3 covers 14 residues. Trimming pared 4 bases from V and 2 bases from J, leaving 9 bases between. CDR3 loop: CASSSIGAGNTIYF. CDR3 DNA: TGTGCCAGCAGTTCGATTGGGGCTGGAAACACCATATATTTT.

The chain joins TRBV5-1 to TRBJ2-7; possible D gene TRBD1, 6 bases. Germline V gives CDR1 SGHRS, CDR2 YFSETQ. The germline V and J ends were trimmed by 5 bases and 3 bases, with 12 bases remaining between them. The CDR3 has 13 amino acids. CDR3: CASSHREHYEQYF. The CDR3 coding sequence is TGCGCCAGCAGTCACAGGGAGCACTACGAGCAGTACTTC.

The V gene is TRBV30, the J gene TRBJ1-5; 8 bases fit TRBD1. Trimming at V came to 1 base and at J to 6 bases, leaving 8 bases not matched to a gene. The CDR3 runs to 15 residues. Germline V gene data show CDR1 as GTSNPN and CDR2 as SVGIG (reference sequence). The CDR3 loop is CAWSGQGKTGQPQHF. In nucleotides, the CDR3 is TGTGCCTGGAGTGGACAGGGGAAGACGGGTCAGCCCCAGCATTTT. Using reference TRBV30 and TRBJ1-5 for the parts outside the CDR3, the full variable domain is SQTIHQWPATLVQPVGSPLSLECTVEGTSNPNLYWYRQAAGRGLQLLFYSVGIGQISSEVPQNLSASRPQDRQFILSSKKLLLSDSGFYLCAWSGQGKTGQPQHFGDGTRLSIL.

V usage is TRBV25-1 and J usage is TRBJ1-3, with D maybe TRBD1 (5 bases). This CDR3 is built from 15 residues. The germline V gene encodes CDR1 MGHDK and CDR2 SYGVNS. Trimming removed 5 bases at V and 0 bases at J, with 11 bases between. CDR3 loop: CASSTSGGSGNTIYF. CDR3 sequence (DNA): TGTGCCAGCAGTACCTCGGGGGGCTCTGGAAACACCATATATTTT.

V usage is TRBV10-1 and J usage is TRBJ1-4; no clear D. Germline V gene data show CDR1 as WNHNN and CDR2 as SYGVQD (reference sequence). The CDR3 length is 12 residues. The ends were cut back, 7 bases at V and 7 bases at J, with 10 bases in the middle. CDR3 sequence (DNA): TGCGCCAGCAAGACACGGCCTGAAAAACTGTTTTTT. It specifies CASKTRPEKLFF.

The chain's CDR3 is CASSSQEGNQPQHF. Here the CDR3 DNA reads TGTGCCAGCTCATCACAGGAAGGCAATCAGCCCCAGCATTTT. J is TRBJ1-5 and V is TRBV18; possibly TRBD1 for D (5 bases). The V end lost 5 bases, the J end lost 2 bases, and 10 bases lay between the germline ends. The CDR3 length is 14 residues. Germline lookup yields CDR1 KGHSH and CDR2 LQKENI. The variable domain in full, with the rest retrieved from reference TRBV18 and TRBJ1-5, is NAGVMQNPRHLVRRRGQEARLRCSPMKGHSHVYWYRQLPEEGLKFMVYLQKENIIDESGMPKERFSAEFPKEGPSILRIQQVVRGDSAAYFCASSSQEGNQPQHFGDGTRLSIL.

The CDR3 is CAISSGVIYGYTF. The CDR3 coding sequence is TGTGCCATCAGCTCGGGGGTGATCTATGGCTACACCTTC. This rearrangement joins TRBV10-3 to TRBJ1-2; the D gene is possibly TRBD1 (5 bases). This CDR3 region has 13 residues. The germline V gene encodes CDR1 ENHRY and CDR2 SYGVKD. V was trimmed by 6 bases and J by 4 bases, leaving 12 bases between them.

This chain uses TRBV27 with TRBJ1-1; D is unresolved. The V gene's germline CDR1 is MNHEY and CDR2 SMNVEV (reference sequence). This CDR3 is 14 amino acids long. V was trimmed by 0 bases and J by 2 bases, leaving 7 bases between them. In DNA form, the CDR3 reads TGTGCCAGCAGTTTATCTGCCAGTAACACTGAAGCTTTCTTT. Its protein product is CASSLSASNTEAFF.

The rearrangement links TRBV9 to TRBJ2-7; D assignment may be TRBD1 or TRBD2 (5 bases each). V lost 0 bases to trimming and J lost 3 bases, with 13 bases between them. CDR3 size: 15 residues. Germline CDR1 and CDR2: SGDLS and YYNGEE. The CDR3 region is CASSVGQGGGYEQYF. The CDR3 DNA reads TGTGCCAGCAGCGTAGGGCAGGGTGGAGGCTACGAGCAGTACTTC.

V gene TRBV5-1 combines with J gene TRBJ1-1; TRBD1 is a possible D gene (6 bases). The germline gives CDR1 SGHRS, CDR2 YFSETQ. V was trimmed by 4 bases and J by 1 base, leaving 11 bases between them. The length of the CDR3 is 14 residues. CDR3 nucleotides: TGCGCCAGCAGCCCTGGACAGAGGAACACTGAAGCTTTCTTT. This codes for CASSPGQRNTEAFF.

The gene calls are TRBV7-2 and TRBJ2-7; the D call may be TRBD1 or TRBD2 (5 bases each). V lost 5 bases, J lost 3 bases, and 14 bases lay in between. This CDR3 spans 14 amino acids. CDR1 SGHTA and CDR2 FQGNSA come from the germline V gene. DNA of the CDR3: TGTGCCAGCAGCCAAGGGACGGAGGTCTACGAGCAGTACTTC. Protein sequence: CASSQGTEVYEQYF.

The genes are TRBV6-4 and TRBJ2-7; TRBD2 matches at 9 bases. The CDR3 covers 16 residues. Per germline, CDR1 MRHNA and CDR2 SNTAGT. The V gene end was trimmed by 0 bases and the J gene end by 2 bases; junction bases not matched to a gene: 5. The CDR3 bases are TGTGCCAGCAGTGACTCGGTGGCGGGAGGGGCCTACGAGCAGTACTTC. It codes for CASSDSVAGGAYEQYF.

The chain carries TRBV5-6 and TRBJ2-3; 10 bases map to TRBD2. Trimming took 0 bases from V and 3 from J; bases not matched to a gene: 7. The CDR3 loop spans 17 amino acids. The germline V gene encodes CDR1 SGHDT and CDR2 YYEEEE. CDR3 bases: TGTGCCAGCAGCTTGGGGCTAGCGGGAGCCTGGACAGATACGCAGTATTTT. It codes for CASSLGLAGAWTDTQYF.

This chain joins TRBV10-3 and TRBJ2-7; TRBD2 aligns across 11 bases. Germline CDR1 is ENHRY and CDR2 is SYGVKD. The CDR3 contains 17 residues. Trimming cost V 3 bases and J 2 bases; bases outside gene matches: 9. In DNA form, the CDR3 reads TGTGCCATCAGTGATCCTACCGGGACTAGCGGCACCTACGAGCAGTACTTC. This gives the protein CAISDPTGTSGTYEQYF.

Here the CDR3 reads CASSLNPGTSGISRAETQYF. DNA for the CDR3: TGTGCCAGCAGTCTTAACCCCGGGACTAGCGGGATTAGCAGGGCAGAGACCCAGTACTTC. The genes are TRBV27 and TRBJ2-5; 13 nucleotides match TRBD2. V was pared by 5 bases and J by 4 bases, with 19 bases of the junction left unmatched. Per the germline V gene, CDR1 is MNHEY and CDR2 is SMNVEV (reference sequence). The CDR3 is made up of 20 amino acids.